The TCR beta chain under discussion was sequenced for a study of radiotherapy plus CTLA-4 blockade in lung cancer. With regard to this clone: The antigen remains unidentified.

Study-wide results and caveats: Reports identified early blood T cell clone dynamics, with interferon-beta, as the best response predictor.

Assay used: immunoSEQ multiplex PCR; TCRdb lists only in-frame clones, some missing. The sample has about 94,000 clones; around 84% are singletons. The CDR3 contains 12 residues. Trimming left V 6 bases short and J 5 bases short, with 11 bases between. Germline V lookup: CDR1 ENHRY, CDR2 SYGVKD. Receiving focal radiation plus CTLA-4 blockade with ipilimumab were patients who had chemo-refractory metastatic non-small-cell lung cancer. The receptor was isolated from a human donor with non-small cell lung cancer that progressed on radiotherapy plus ipilimumab. The sequencing here drew on peripheral blood, taken from a patient treated with radiotherapy plus ipilimumab. V and J are TRBV10-3 and TRBJ2-7; tentatively, D is TRBD1 or TRBD2 (5 bases each). CDR3 amino acids: CAISRDRDEQYF. The CDR3 region has the DNA TGTGCCATCAGCCGGGACCGTGACGAGCAGTACTTC.